Detailed here is one T cell receptor beta chain. Its specific antigen is unknown. Base qualities are missing; no much larger clone stands one base away. The sample is drawn from a study of blood T cell repertoires in COVID-19 (dated by TCRdb to the early 2020s). At the level of the whole study: Samples from collaborators originated in the United States, Italy and Spain and spanned both the acute and convalescent phases of COVID-19. Deeply sampled blood TCRbeta repertoires from subjects exposed to, actively infected with, or recovered from COVID-19 were included in the dataset. Samples came from the ongoing ImmuneRACE study (first 160 participants) plus 1,254 subjects from 6 global collaborators. Where available, HLA class I and class II types were taken from metadata supplied by the sample provider and were not determined by assay-based typing. A de-identified subject ID, COVID-19 status, age in years and sex were almost always included in the sample metadata. The repertoires were made available in a free public database intended to serve as a resource for research on the immune response to SARS-CoV-2. The prospective study material was composed of cDNA or gDNA derived from T cells, B-cell-depleted T cells, or PBMCs.

The immunoSEQ Assay, a bias-controlled multiplex PCR, was used to amplify TCRbeta CDR3 regions from genomic DNA. The authors processed their data as follows. Nucleated cell counts per sample were estimated from amplification of reference gene primers within the assay. To quantify the absolute abundance of each unique TCRbeta CDR3 rearrangement, sequence reads were collapsed and filtered. For each sample, productive Simpson clonality was calculated as the square root of Simpson's diversity index across productive rearrangements. TCRdb mirrors the immuneACCESS table, restricted to in-frame sequences. Some clones are absent from its copies; in checked studies, under half trace to an unresolved V gene, and the reason for the others is unknown. That table gives V, J and clone size, and the DNA gave D and trimming. The sample table holds 150,000 or so clones, of which nearly 80% were seen once. The biggest ten clones account for roughly 1.5% of the sample.

Paper-wide results and their limitations: Clinical and demographic metadata were provided uncurated, with the amount varying by source and participant.

Inclusive of the bounding cysteine and phenylalanine, the CDR3 is 18 residues long. Left in the record is the CDR3 DNA by itself, 54 bases read in frame from the first base. Reading the germline V gene gives CDR1 SGHAT and CDR2 FQNNGV. V has 6 bases trimmed and J has 5 bases trimmed; junction bases matching no gene number 15. Whole blood was collected in K2EDTA tubes by collaborating institutions according to the institutions' own protocols. For TCRbeta analysis, collaborator samples were shipped as frozen whole blood, as isolated PBMCs, or as DNA extracted from either sample type. The sequence was collected from a man older than 75 with acute or convalescent COVID-19. Here the chain combines TRBV11-2 and TRBJ2-5, with TRBD2 identical over 13 junction bases. Input material: peripheral blood. The DNA reads as follows: TGTGCCAGCAGTTCCGGACTAGCGGGGGCTCTCGGTGTGGAGACCCAGTACTTC. Protein translation: CASSSGLAGALGVETQYF.